One and the same sample provided the 18 T cell receptor beta chains below, sequenced in a study of vaccination and CD4 T cells after COVID-19. Time point reported: late sampling 161 to 241 days after vaccination in a few convalescent patients. TCRdb reprocessed the PCR reads with MiXCR, giving one entry per CDR3 protein. The repertoire holds around 26,000 distinct CDR3 sequences, with under 65% as singletons. Sequenced material: CD4+ T cells from blood, taken about 7 months after SARS-CoV-2 vaccination. Receptor source: a human donor who had recovered from COVID-19.

The V and J genes are TRBV20-1 and TRBJ2-1, with 7 bases lining up with TRBD2. The CDR3 has 13 amino acids. Per germline, CDR1 DFQATT and CDR2 SNEGSKA (reference sequence). The V and J ends lost 5 bases and 9 bases, in that order; junction bases with no gene match: 10. CDR3 protein: CSALGGRASEQFF. The CDR3 region has the DNA TGCAGTGCTCTGGGGGGGAGGGCCAGTGAGCAGTTCTTC.

This clonotype was recorded a few times. The chain combines TRBV24-1 with TRBJ2-5; 12 bases map to TRBD2. There are 16 residues in the CDR3. Trimming at V came to 2 bases and at J to 9 bases, leaving 9 bases not matched to a gene. Germline-derived CDR1 and CDR2 are KGHDR and SFDVKD. CDR3 DNA sequence: TGTGCCACCAGTGATTCCGGGACTAGCGGGTCCCAAGCCCAGTACTTC. Its translation: CATSDSGTSGSQAQYF.

A few counts support this clonotype. V usage is TRBV20-1 and J usage is TRBJ1-2; D is uncertain. The CDR3 spans 13 residues. The germline V gene encodes CDR1 DFQATT and CDR2 SNEGSKA (reference sequence). V lost 1 base to trimming and J lost 0 bases, with 6 bases between them. CDR3 amino acids: CSARVTSNYGYTF. The CDR3 bases are TGCAGTGCTAGAGTTACCTCTAACTATGGCTACACCTTC.

This clonotype was seen only a few times. CDR3 loop: CASSLGDREGSPLHF. The CDR3 nucleotides are TGTGCCAGCAGCTTAGGGGACAGGGAAGGATCACCCCTCCACTTT. The V and J genes are TRBV7-9 and TRBJ1-6; TRBD1 matches 9 bases. The CDR3 consists of 15 residues. The germline V gene has CDR1 SEHNR and CDR2 FQNEAQ (reference sequence). With 1 base clipped from V and 10 bases from J, the junction kept 5 bases outside the gene matches. Drawing the rest from reference TRBV7-9 and TRBJ1-6, the complete variable domain is DTGVSQNPRHKITKRGQNVTFRCDPISEHNRLYWYRQTLGQGPEFLTYFQNEAQLEKSRLLSDRFSAERPKGSFSTLEIQRTEQGDSAMYLCASSLGDREGSPLHFGNGTRLTVT.

V gene TRBV20-1 combines with J gene TRBJ2-7; D perhaps matches TRBD1 (5 bases). The germline V gene has CDR1 DFQATT and CDR2 SNEGSKA (reference sequence). V was pared by 6 bases and J by 2 bases, with 8 bases between. The CDR3 sequence is 11 residues long. Here the CDR3 reads CSAKDTYEQYF. The CDR3 DNA sequence: TGCAGTGCAAAGGACACCTACGAGCAGTACTTC.

The chain combines TRBV28 with TRBJ2-2; TRBD1 matches at 9 bases. With V trimmed by 11 bases and J by 4 bases, 8 bases remained unmatched. The V gene's germline CDR1 is MDHEN and CDR2 SYDVKM. The CDR3 runs 14 residues. Here the CDR3 reads CAAVGDRVTGELFF. DNA for the CDR3: TGTGCCGCAGTAGGGGACAGGGTCACCGGGGAGCTGTTTTTT.

This clonotype was observed a few times. The rearrangement joins TRBV21-1 to TRBJ2-1. TRBV21-1 is recorded as a pseudogene. This CDR3 region has 13 residues. The DNA of the CDR3 is TGTGCCAGCATCGACGGCTCCTACAATGAGCAGTTCTTC. It translates to CASIDGSYNEQFF.

The chain carries TRBV15 and TRBJ2-7; D is unresolved. From germline, CDR1 is LNHNV and CDR2 YYDKDF (reference sequence). V was cut by 5 bases and J by 5 bases, with 13 bases left in between. This CDR3 has 13 residues. The CDR3 nucleotides read TGTGCCACCAGCCGAACGGCGCCCGACGAGCAGTACTTC. Residues: CATSRTAPDEQYF.

There are a few counts of this clonotype. The chain uses TRBV15 and TRBJ2-3; no firm D call. The CDR3 length is 12 residues. CDR1 LNHNV and CDR2 YYDKDF come from the germline V gene (reference sequence). Trimming stripped 0 bases from V and 5 bases from J, with 3 bases between. Written as DNA, the CDR3 is TGTGCCACCAGCAGAGATAGAGATACGCAGTATTTT. Residues: CATSRDRDTQYF.

This clonotype was seen more than once but under ten times. The rearrangement uses TRBV20-1 and TRBJ1-5; TRBD1 aligns across 8 bases. The CDR3 length is 15 residues. V gave up 5 bases and J gave up 2 bases; unmatched junction bases: 8. Per germline, CDR1 DFQATT and CDR2 SNEGSKA (reference sequence). CDR3 in DNA: TGCAGTGCTCAACAGGGGGGAGGTGGCAATCAGCCCCAGCATTTT. This gives the protein CSAQQGGGGNQPQHF.

This chain connects TRBV5-4 to TRBJ2-5; weak D call: TRBD2 (5 bases). The V end lost 4 bases, the J end lost 6 bases, and 19 bases lay between the germline ends. CDR1 is SGHNT and CDR2 is YYREEE in the germline V gene (reference sequence). The CDR3 sequence is 15 residues long. This CDR3 reads CASSRVRDSRKTQYF. As DNA, the CDR3 is TGTGCCAGCAGCCGCGTTCGGGATTCGAGGAAGACCCAGTACTTC.

V gene TRBV19 combines with J gene TRBJ1-1, with D unresolved. The CDR3 runs 12 residues. The germline V and J ends were trimmed by 6 bases and 4 bases, with 9 bases remaining between them. CDR1 and CDR2 from the germline V gene are LNHDA and SQIVND (reference sequence). Here the CDR3 DNA reads TGTGCCAGTAGGGATTTGATCACTGAAGCTTTCTTT. Its protein is CASRDLITEAFF.

This clonotype appeared once. V is TRBV30 and J is TRBJ1-5; D gene unclear. Between the trimmed V and J ends, which lost 2 bases and 0 bases, there was a span of 5 bases. The CDR3 covers 13 residues. From germline, CDR1 is GTSNPN and CDR2 SVGIG (reference sequence). The CDR3: CAWSTDSNQPQHF. CDR3 bases: TGTGCCTGGAGTACCGATAGCAATCAGCCCCAGCATTTT.

This clonotype was seen a handful of times. The chain recombines TRBV20-1 with TRBJ2-5; 8 nucleotides match TRBD2. This CDR3 contains 15 residues. V dropped 0 bases and J dropped 5; count of bases not matched to a gene: 8. Germline lookup yields CDR1 DFQATT and CDR2 SNEGSKA (reference sequence). The CDR3 DNA follows: TGCAGTGCTAGAGATTCCGGGAGGGTGGGGGAGACCCAGTACTTC. Translation gives CSARDSGRVGETQYF.

This clonotype was seen a few times. The chain couples TRBV15 to TRBJ2-1, with TRBD2 matching 9 bases. Unmatched junction bases numbered 15, after V lost 5 bases and J lost 10 bases. CDR1 is LNHNV and CDR2 is YYDKDF in the germline V gene (reference sequence). This CDR3 spans 16 amino acids. The CDR3 DNA is TGTGCCACCAGCGGGACGGACAGCGGGAGGCCCCACGAGCAGTTCTTC. This translates into CATSGTDSGRPHEQFF. Full variable domain (outside the CDR3, taken from reference TRBV15 and TRBJ2-1): DAMVIQNPRYQVTQFGKPVTLSCSQTLNHNVMYWYQQKSSQAPKLLFHYYDKDFNNEADTPDNFQSRRPNTSFCFLDIRSPGLGDTAMYLCATSGTDSGRPHEQFFGPGTRLTVL.

This chain joins TRBV28 and TRBJ2-7; 10 bases are a match to TRBD1. The trim removed 6 bases at V and 4 bases at J, leaving 12 bases unmatched. CDR3 size: 16 residues. Looked up from germline, CDR1 is MDHEN and CDR2 is SYDVKM. DNA of the CDR3: TGTGCCAGCAGGGGACCGGGACAGGGGATATTTTACGAGCAGTACTTC. This translates into CASRGPGQGIFYEQYF.

This clonotype occurred a few times. The chain has TRBV20-1 and TRBJ1-2; TRBD1 might be the D (6 bases). Trimming stripped 5 bases from V and 3 bases from J, with 10 bases between. This CDR3 region has 12 residues. Germline CDR1 is DFQATT and CDR2 is SNEGSKA (reference sequence). CDR3 protein: CSAEGGYYGYTF. The DNA for the CDR3 is TGCAGTGCTGAGGGGGGGTACTATGGCTACACCTTC.

The DNA for the CDR3 is TGTGCCAGCAGTCTCGAATCAATAGGACAGGGCGGCAATCAGCCCCAGCATTTT. It is translated as CASSLESIGQGGNQPQHF. The chain recombines TRBV6-1 with TRBJ1-5, with 8 bases fitting TRBD1. The CDR3 is 18 amino acids. Germline V gene data show CDR1 as MNHNS and CDR2 as SASEGT. J was trimmed by 2 bases and V by 5 bases; bases with no gene match: 14.